These 24 T cell receptor beta chains share one sample of origin, sequenced in a study of T-cell reconstitution after alpha-beta-depleted transplantation in children. For TCRbeta, the library was prepared with unique molecular identifiers. TCRdb re-called the PCR reads through MiXCR, storing one row per CDR3 protein. Of hundreds of thousands of distinct CDR3 sequences in the sample, over 15% were seen once. This specimen consisted of PBMCs from the stem cell graft donor, obtained from the stem cell graft. The receptor set was obtained from a human donor who donated a stem cell graft to a child with acute myeloid leukemia.

This clonotype appeared once. The J gene is TRBJ1-4, the V gene TRBV5-1; D not certain. CDR3 length equals 15 residues. V was shortened by 0 bases and J by 6 bases, with 12 bases between the two germline ends. Germline lookup yields CDR1 SGHRS and CDR2 YFSETQ. CDR3 nucleotides: TGCGCCAGCAGCTTGGAAGGCCGGCCCCATGAAAAACTGTTTTTT. Its translation: CASSLEGRPHEKLFF.

This clonotype was counted at least ten times. The V call is TRBV5-6, the J call TRBJ2-1; 12 nucleotides align to TRBD2. CDR1 is SGHDT, CDR2 YYEEEE, per germline. CDR3 size: 18 residues. V lost 0 bases and J lost 4; bases outside the gene matches: 8. CDR3 coding DNA: TGTGCCAGCAGCTTGGCCTCGGCTAGCGGGGGGGAGTACAATGAGCAGTTCTTC. Translated: CASSLASASGGEYNEQFF.

The chain recombines TRBV7-2 with TRBJ1-2, with D hard to call. CDR1 and CDR2 from the germline V gene are SGHTA and FQGNSA. Deletions cut 1 base from V and 6 bases from J, with 12 bases between. The CDR3 totals 14 residues. The CDR3: CASSLERGSNGYTF. The CDR3, as DNA: TGTGCCAGCAGCTTAGAACGCGGCAGTAATGGCTACACCTTC. Full variable domain (rest looked up from reference TRBV7-2 and TRBJ1-2): GAGVSQSPSNKVTEKGKDVELRCDPISGHTALYWYRQSLGQGLEFLIYFQGNSAPDKSGLPSDRFSAERTGGSVSTLTIQRTQQEDSAVYLCASSLERGSNGYTFGSGTRLTVV.

This clonotype was observed a handful of times. The chain is built from TRBV12-3 or TRBV12-4 and TRBJ2-1; D may be TRBD1 (6 bases). This CDR3 has 15 residues. The germline V and J ends were trimmed by 7 bases and 8 bases, with 21 bases remaining between them. CDR3 nucleotides: TGTGCCAGCACCCCAAGGGGGACGTTTTTCGATGAGCAGTTCTTC. Translated, it gives CASTPRGTFFDEQFF.

Of note for this clonotype: A much bigger clone sits one base away, suggesting this may be a read error. V usage is TRBV12-3 or TRBV12-4 and J usage is TRBJ1-4; D remains ambiguous. There are 12 residues in the CDR3. The CDR3 bases are TGTGCCAACAGTTTAGGTGGACTTGGCACGTTTTTT. Residues: CANSLGGLGTFF.

This clonotype was detected many times. The chain combines TRBV18 with TRBJ1-1; D uncertain. Germline V gene data show CDR1 as KGHSH and CDR2 as LQKENI. The V gene lost 3 bases and the J gene lost 4 bases, with 9 bases spanning the gap. This CDR3 is built from 13 residues. Here the CDR3 reads CASSPGRSTEAFF. The DNA for the CDR3 is TGTGCCAGCTCACCCGGACGGAGCACTGAAGCTTTCTTT.

This chain joins TRBV7-9 and TRBJ2-5, with D possibly being TRBD2 (6 bases). CDR1 is SEHNR, CDR2 FQNEAQ, per germline (reference sequence). V dropped 4 bases and J dropped 10 bases, with 22 bases sitting between them. The CDR3 has 15 residues. The chain's CDR3 is CASSSEGPGLEGQYF. The CDR3 bases are TGTGCCAGCAGCTCCGAAGGACCGGGCCTGGAGGGCCAGTACTTC.

This clonotype has ten or more counts. This rearrangement joins TRBV29-1 to TRBJ2-2; D might be TRBD1 or TRBD2, each matching 5 bases. The CDR3 is made up of 15 amino acids. V was shortened by 4 bases and J by 0 bases, with 12 bases between the two germline ends. Germline V lookup: CDR1 SQVTM, CDR2 ANQGSEA. CDR3: CSVGWDDANTGELFF. CDR3 in DNA: TGCAGCGTTGGGTGGGACGACGCGAACACCGGGGAGCTGTTTTTT.

This clonotype has a count of ten or more. The J gene is TRBJ2-1, the V gene TRBV28; D possibly corresponds to TRBD1 (6 bases). In germline, CDR1 is MDHEN, CDR2 SYDVKM. V lost 5 bases to trimming and J lost 5 bases, with 13 bases between them. The CDR3 is 14 residues long. The CDR3, as DNA: TGTGCCAGCAGTGACAGGTTAGGGGACAATGAGCAGTTCTTC. Translation gives CASSDRLGDNEQFF.

For the CDR3, the DNA is TGTGCCAGCAGCCCCCGGACTAGTAGCGTTGGTGCAGAGACCCAGTACTTC. Amino acids: CASSPRTSSVGAETQYF. This chain links TRBV13 with TRBJ2-5; TRBD2 aligns across 7 bases. Germline V gives CDR1 PRHDT, CDR2 FYEKMQ (reference sequence). The CDR3 extends over 17 amino acids. The V and J ends lost 5 bases and 4 bases, in that order; junction bases with no gene match: 16.

This clonotype was observed a single time. CDR3 region: CASSYSDRMGYTF. The CDR3 region has the DNA TGTGCCAGCAGTTACTCGGACAGGATGGGCTACACCTTC. This sequence joins TRBV6-5 and TRBJ1-2; TRBD1 matches at 7 bases. This CDR3 has 13 amino acids. Germline assignment: CDR1 MNHEY and CDR2 SVGAGI. V dropped 0 bases and J dropped 8; count of bases not matched to a gene: 3.

This clonotype was detected only a few times. The rearrangement joins TRBV15 to TRBJ2-4; D remains unclear. Germline V gene lookup returns CDR1 LNHNV and CDR2 YYDKDF (reference sequence). This CDR3 region has 13 residues. Deletions cut 0 bases from V and 6 bases from J, with 6 bases between. The CDR3 coding sequence is TGTGCCACCAGCAGAGATATGGCAAACATTCAGTACTTC. Translation gives CATSRDMANIQYF.

The chain links TRBV12-3 or TRBV12-4 to TRBJ2-1, with D tentatively TRBD2 (6 bases). There are 14 residues in the CDR3. V was pared by 3 bases and J by 6 bases, with 12 bases between. CDR3 region: CASSFAGNRNEQFF. The CDR3 coding sequence is TGTGCCAGCAGTTTCGCGGGGAATCGCAATGAGCAGTTCTTC.

This clonotype was observed a few times. The chain links TRBV15 to TRBJ1-4, with D perhaps TRBD1 (5 bases). The CDR3 is 16 residues long. CDR1 is LNHNV and CDR2 is YYDKDF in the germline V gene (reference sequence). Trimming left V 5 bases short and J 0 bases short, with 13 bases between. The CDR3 DNA sequence: TGTGCCACCAGCGGACACAGGAGATCAACTAATGAAAAACTGTTTTTT. Translating gives CATSGHRRSTNEKLFF.

This clonotype was detected ten times or more. The V gene is TRBV20-1, the J gene TRBJ2-5; the match to TRBD2 covers 12 bases. The CDR3 contains 14 residues. Per germline, CDR1 DFQATT and CDR2 SNEGSKA (reference sequence). J gave up 5 bases and V 6 bases, and 7 bases lay outside the gene matches. CDR3 in amino acids: CSARTSGMGETQYF. DNA for the CDR3: TGCAGTGCGCGGACTAGCGGGATGGGGGAGACCCAGTACTTC.

This clonotype was observed a few times. This chain connects TRBV9 to TRBJ2-1; the D gene is possibly TRBD2 (6 bases). The CDR3 is made up of 15 amino acids. V shed 3 bases and J shed 2 bases, with 12 bases lying between them. Germline V lookup: CDR1 SGDLS, CDR2 YYNGEE. The CDR3 is CASSAGTGAYNEQFF. In DNA, the CDR3 is TGTGCCAGCAGCGCAGGGACGGGGGCCTACAATGAGCAGTTCTTC.

A word on this clonotype: A read error may be the cause here, since a much bigger clone is one base away. V is TRBV20-1 and J is TRBJ2-5, with 13 positions matching TRBD2. Losses at the gene ends were 5 bases for V and 5 bases for J; bases not matched to a gene: 11. The CDR3 totals 16 residues. Germline V lookup: CDR1 DFQATT, CDR2 SNEGSKA (reference sequence). CDR3 nucleotide sequence: TGCAGTGCTTCCGGGACTAGCGGGGCTACCTCGGAGACCCAGTACTTC. It translates to CSASGTSGATSETQYF.

About this clonotype itself: A much larger clone is a single base away; this may be a read error. The conserved closing phenylalanine or tryptophan is absent in this CDR3, likely reflecting a read error. This CDR3 reads CAISEGEDSYNEQFS. CDR3 DNA sequence: TGTGCCATCAGTGAGGGGGAGGACTCCTACAATGAGCAGTTCTCC. This chain connects TRBV10-3 to TRBJ2-1; D perhaps matches TRBD2 (6 bases). Per germline, CDR1 ENHRY and CDR2 SYGVKD. V lost 2 bases to trimming and J lost 0 bases, with 8 bases between them. The CDR3 has 15 amino acids.

This clonotype was recorded at least ten times. This rearrangement joins TRBV5-5 to TRBJ2-1; perhaps D is TRBD1 or TRBD2 (5 bases each). The ends were cut back, 0 bases at V and 12 bases at J, with 10 bases in the middle. The germline V gene encodes CDR1 SGHKS and CDR2 YYEKEE (reference sequence). CDR3 length: 12 amino acids. The CDR3, as DNA: TGTGCCAGCAGCTTGGGAGGGGTTGGGCAGTTCTTC. This codes for CASSLGGVGQFF.

Comment on this clonotype: A read error is likely, as this CDR3 ends without the conserved phenylalanine or tryptophan. The rearrangement joins TRBV5-1 to TRBJ2-3; 8 bases match TRBD1. The germline V gene encodes CDR1 SGHRS and CDR2 YFSETQ. Trimming cost V 4 bases and J 6 bases; bases outside gene matches: 4. The CDR3 consists of 13 residues. As DNA, the CDR3 is TGCGCCAGCAGCACGACAGGGGCCGATACGCAGTATTCT. Amino acid sequence: CASSTTGADTQYS.

This chain joins TRBV10-3 and TRBJ2-7; 8 nucleotides line up with TRBD1. This CDR3 region has 16 residues. Germline V lookup: CDR1 ENHRY, CDR2 SYGVKD. J lost 0 bases, V lost 10 bases, and 14 bases had no gene match. CDR3 loop: CATKPPSGQASYEQYF. DNA of the CDR3: TGTGCCACTAAGCCTCCTTCGGGACAGGCCTCCTACGAGCAGTACTTC.

This clonotype came up once. This clone may be a read error of a much larger clone one base away. The rearrangement joins TRBV29-1 to TRBJ2-1, with D perhaps TRBD2 (6 bases). Germline CDR1 and CDR2: SQVTM and ANQGSEA. Trimming took 6 bases from V and 7 from J, leaving 13 bases between them. The CDR3 is 12 amino acids. CDR3: CSVAGRRNEQFF. The CDR3 bases are TGCAGCGTGGCGGGACGGCGAAATGAGCAGTTCTTC.

This chain joins TRBV30 and TRBJ2-7; weak D call: TRBD2 (5 bases). The V end lost 3 bases, the J end lost 0 bases, and 15 bases lay between the germline ends. The CDR3 is 15 residues long. Looked up from germline, CDR1 is GTSNPN and CDR2 is SVGIG (reference sequence). CDR3 amino acids: CAWSPDSLSSYEQYF. In nucleotides, the CDR3 is TGTGCCTGGAGCCCGGACTCGCTGAGCTCCTACGAGCAGTACTTC.

The chain has TRBV15 and TRBJ2-7; 9 nucleotides agree with TRBD1. Per germline, CDR1 LNHNV and CDR2 YYDKDF (reference sequence). With V trimmed by 3 bases and J by 0 bases, 9 bases remained unmatched. There are 17 residues in the CDR3. The CDR3 spells CATSSDSGTGSSYEQYF. CDR3 coding DNA: TGTGCCACCAGCAGTGACTCCGGGACAGGGAGCTCCTACGAGCAGTACTTC.